What follows describes a single TCR beta chain. The antigen is undetermined. The data derive from a study of shared clonotypes between healthy human individuals. Broader study findings: When compared with the clonotypes that were shared by all four sorted-subset donors, the non-shared clonotypes turned out to have lower generation probabilities. Sampling was confined to blood; repertoires within tissues likely differ.

CD45RO-negative, CCR7-selected cells formed the naive CD8 fraction, which excluded terminally differentiated effector memory CD45RA+ cells. Those who donated, Caucasian adults without exception, all lived in Nashville, Tennessee. Germline V gene data show CDR1 as SNHLY and CDR2 as FYNNEI. The trim removed 8 bases at V and 4 bases at J, leaving 14 bases unmatched. The CDR3 spans 17 residues. Some clones are missing from TCRdb's copy, which holds only in-frame ones; the method was immunoSEQ multiplex PCR. The sample includes about 590,000 clones, less than 97% of them seen just once. Sequencing input: naive CD8+ T cells sorted from blood. The source is a woman aged 25 to 39 in good health. The chain recombines TRBV2 with TRBJ2-2; TRBD2 agrees at 9 bases. The CDR3 nucleotides are TGTGCCAGCGAAGCGGGAGGATCCGGAACGAGCACCGGGGAGCTGTTTTTT. As protein: CASEAGGSGTSTGELFF.